Following are 12 T cell receptor beta chains from one sample sequenced in a study of PD-L1 blockade in urothelial cancer (dated by TCRdb to 2016 to 2017). The time point label, read with the paper, signifies: pretreatment peripheral blood. Library prep was done by the immunoSEQ multiplex PCR assay. Sourced from immuneACCESS, this table was stored by TCRdb with only in-frame sequences that have V and J called. A share of the clones is absent; for the studies checked, an unresolved V gene accounts for under half, and the remainder has no known explanation. This sample is represented by roughly 51,000 clones; about 86% of them were singletons. In total, the top ten clones hold 22% of the sample. The sequenced sample was PBMCs, obtained around atezolizumab (anti-PD-L1) treatment. These receptors were collected from a man in his 60s with urothelial cancer.

This chain joins TRBV19 and TRBJ1-4, with 8 bases matching TRBD1. In germline, CDR1 is LNHDA, CDR2 SQIVND (reference sequence). This CDR3 contains 15 residues. Trimming removed 5 bases from V and 8 bases from J; junction bases left unmatched: 10. CDR3 sequence reads: CASSRGQGVAEKLFF. CDR3 nucleotides: TGTGCCAGTAGTCGTGGACAGGGAGTAGCCGAAAAACTGTTTTTT.

This clone was seen a handful of times. The genes are TRBV4-3 and TRBJ2-7, with 8 bases aligning to TRBD1. With 0 bases clipped from V and 2 bases from J, the junction kept 6 bases outside the gene matches. The CDR3 covers 16 residues. The V gene's germline CDR1 is LGHNA and CDR2 YSLEER. The CDR3: CASSQDSQGATYEQYF. The CDR3 DNA reads as TGCGCCAGCAGCCAAGATAGTCAGGGGGCAACCTACGAGCAGTACTTC.

The genes are TRBV25-1 and TRBJ2-1; no firm D call. V was trimmed by 3 bases and J by 0 bases, leaving 3 bases between them. In germline, CDR1 is MGHDK, CDR2 SYGVNS. This CDR3 has 13 amino acids. The CDR3 DNA reads as TGTGCCAGCAGTGATATCTCCTACAATGAGCAGTTCTTC. This encodes CASSDISYNEQFF.

The CDR3 coding sequence is TGTGCCAGCAGTGATACCGGGACAGTCAATGAGCAGTTCTTC. Protein product: CASSDTGTVNEQFF. This rearrangement joins TRBV5-4 to TRBJ2-1; 7 bases line up with TRBD1. J gave up 6 bases and V 5 bases, and 8 bases lay outside the gene matches. CDR1 SGHNT and CDR2 YYREEE come from the germline V gene (reference sequence). The CDR3 spans 14 residues.

The chain uses TRBV28 and TRBJ1-1; D is possibly TRBD1 (5 bases). V shed 8 bases and J shed 7 bases, with 17 bases lying between them. Germline-derived CDR1 and CDR2 are MDHEN and SYDVKM. The CDR3 sequence is 13 residues long. CDR3 in amino acids: CASLGEGRFEAFF. CDR3 in DNA: TGTGCCAGCTTGGGGGAGGGTCGCTTTGAAGCTTTCTTT. Looking up the rest from reference TRBV28 and TRBJ1-1 gives the full variable domain: DVKVTQSSRYLVKRTGEKVFLECVQDMDHENMFWYRQDPGLGLRLIYFSYDVKMKEKGDIPEGYSVSREKKERFSLILESASTNQTSMYLCASLGEGRFEAFFGQGTRLTVV.

The J gene is TRBJ2-5, the V gene TRBV5-4; 7 bases agree with TRBD2. Germline loops: CDR1 SGHNT, CDR2 YYREEE (reference sequence). J gave up 3 bases and V 5 bases, and 10 bases lay outside the gene matches. There are 15 residues in the CDR3. The CDR3 loop is CASRPGRGDKETQYF. In DNA, the CDR3 is TGTGCCAGCAGACCGGGGAGGGGAGATAAAGAGACCCAGTACTTC.

This clone occurred a few times. The chain recombines TRBV14 with TRBJ2-7; 10 bases fit TRBD1. The CDR3 consists of 15 residues. With 2 bases clipped from V and 3 bases from J, the junction kept 4 bases outside the gene matches. The germline V gene has CDR1 SGHDN and CDR2 FVKESK. CDR3 amino acids: CASSQTTGGRYEQYF. In DNA, the CDR3 is TGTGCCAGCAGCCAAACGACAGGGGGCCGCTACGAGCAGTACTTC. The full variable domain, with the rest looked up from reference TRBV14 and TRBJ2-7, is EAGVTQFPSHSVIEKGQTVTLRCDPISGHDNLYWYRRVMGKEIKFLLHFVKESKQDESGMPNNRFLAERTGGTYSTLKVQPAELEDSGVYFCASSQTTGGRYEQYFGPGTRLTVT.

V is TRBV27 and J is TRBJ2-6; unclear D gene. This CDR3 spans 17 amino acids. The V end lost 5 bases, the J end lost 1 base, and 15 bases lay between the germline ends. CDR1 and CDR2 from the germline V gene are MNHEY and SMNVEV (reference sequence). The CDR3 region is CASSPHNSPSGANVLTF. CDR3 coding DNA: TGTGCCAGCAGTCCACACAATAGCCCTTCTGGGGCCAACGTCCTGACTTTC. Complete variable domain (other parts from reference TRBV27 and TRBJ2-6): EAQVTQNPRYLITVTGKKLTVTCSQNMNHEYMSWYRQDPGLGLRQIYYSMNVEVTDKGDVPEGYKVSRKEKRNFPLILESPSPNQTSLYFCASSPHNSPSGANVLTFGAGSRLTVL.

The chain carries TRBV6-6 and TRBJ2-3, with TRBD1 matching over 10 bases. The CDR3 is made up of 14 amino acids. Trimming removed 6 bases from V and 4 bases from J; junction bases left unmatched: 4. Germline V CDR1 and CDR2: MNHNY, SVGAGI (reference sequence). The CDR3 reads CASRGTGDPDTQYF. DNA for the CDR3: TGTGCCAGCAGGGGGACAGGGGATCCAGATACGCAGTATTTT.

V usage is TRBV5-6 and J usage is TRBJ2-5; D may be TRBD1 (6 bases). Germline CDR1 SGHDT, CDR2 YYEEEE. CDR3 size: 14 residues. The V and J ends lost 3 bases and 5 bases respectively, with 14 bases between them. CDR3 region: CASSSVRGSETQYF. CDR3 sequence (DNA): TGTGCCAGCAGCTCGGTCAGGGGATCCGAGACCCAGTACTTC.

The chain carries TRBV11-3 and TRBJ2-1, with 7 bases lining up with TRBD2. CDR1 is SGHNT and CDR2 is YENEEA in the germline V gene. The CDR3 totals 15 residues. Trimming at V came to 5 bases and at J to 6 bases, leaving 10 bases not matched to a gene. The CDR3 DNA sequence: TGTGCCAGCAGCACGAGAAGGACTAGATCCAATGAGCAGTTCTTC. It specifies CASSTRRTRSNEQFF.

Only one count was recorded for this clone. This sequence joins TRBV6-5 and TRBJ2-2; the match to TRBD2 covers 10 bases. Trimming removed 7 bases from V and 3 bases from J; junction bases left unmatched: 2. The CDR3 sequence is 14 residues long. Germline CDR1 and CDR2: MNHEY and SVGAGI. Written as DNA, the CDR3 is TGTGCCAGCAAAGCGGGAGGGGACACCGGGGAGCTGTTTTTT. This sequence encodes CASKAGGDTGELFF.